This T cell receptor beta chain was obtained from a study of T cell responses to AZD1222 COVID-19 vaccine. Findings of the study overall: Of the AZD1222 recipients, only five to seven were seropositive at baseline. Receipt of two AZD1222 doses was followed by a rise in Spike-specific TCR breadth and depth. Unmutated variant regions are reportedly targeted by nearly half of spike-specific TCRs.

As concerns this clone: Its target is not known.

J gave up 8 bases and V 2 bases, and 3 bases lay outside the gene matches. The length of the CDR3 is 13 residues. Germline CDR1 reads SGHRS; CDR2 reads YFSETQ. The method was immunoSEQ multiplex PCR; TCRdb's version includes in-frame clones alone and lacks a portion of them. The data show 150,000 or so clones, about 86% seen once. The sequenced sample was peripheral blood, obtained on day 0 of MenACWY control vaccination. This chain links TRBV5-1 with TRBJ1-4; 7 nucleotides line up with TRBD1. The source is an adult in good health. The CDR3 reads CASSFRGEEKLFF. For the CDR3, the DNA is TGCGCCAGCAGCTTCAGGGGGGAAGAAAAACTGTTTTTT.